This T cell receptor (beta chain) was sequenced for a study of cytomegalovirus exposure and HLA in healthy donors. Study at large: Genetic ancestry analysis placed around 76% of the roughly 400 donors that were genotyped in the Caucasian-associated cluster.

Amplification used 60 Vbeta primers and 13 Jbeta primers. The table came from immunoSEQ multiplex PCR; TCRdb's copy has only in-frame clones and leaves some out. This table has 130,000 to 150,000 clones, around three quarters appearing once. On this clone itself: Its antigen remains unknown.

V lost 1 base and J lost 8, with 15 bases in between. Germline CDR1 reads SEHNR; CDR2 reads FQNEAQ (reference sequence). This CDR3 region has 15 residues. Study-level results: There were a few CMV-associated chains whose specificity for CMV antigens was confirmed in vitro. Later work found that TCR association rates differed between HLA loci; DRB1 had the most and HLA-C the fewest.

Among the donors, all were healthy bone marrow donors. Sequenced: PBMCs. This TCR was recovered from a woman younger than 30 in good health and CMV-seropositive. The V gene is TRBV7-9, the J gene TRBJ2-1, with D perhaps TRBD2 (6 bases). The CDR3 loop is CASSLGSGAFDEQFF. CDR3 in DNA: TGTGCCAGCAGCTTAGGTAGCGGCGCGTTCGATGAGCAGTTCTTC.